This entry lists 15 T cell receptor beta chains sequenced from one sample in a study of control samples from healthy donors and cancer patients. Profiling relied on immunoSEQ multiplex PCR, and the TCRdb table lists in-frame clones only, not all of them. The sample includes just over 20,000 clones, approximately 81% of them seen just once. Material for sequencing was PBMCs. Source of these receptors: a man in his fifties or sixties with colorectal cancer.

This clone showed up just once. The chain carries TRBV27 and TRBJ1-2, with 8 bases lining up with TRBD1. CDR3 length: 14 amino acids. Trimming at V came to 7 bases and at J to 6 bases, leaving 10 bases not matched to a gene. CDR1 is MNHEY, CDR2 SMNVEV, per germline (reference sequence). CDR3 sequence (DNA): TGTGCCAGCAATGAGGACAGGGATAGTGATGGCTACACCTTC. It translates to CASNEDRDSDGYTF.

This clone was detected only once. V usage is TRBV9 and J usage is TRBJ2-3; 11 bases match TRBD2. The germline V gene encodes CDR1 SGDLS and CDR2 YYNGEE. V was pared by 0 bases and J by 4 bases, with 10 bases of the junction left unmatched. This CDR3 is built from 18 residues. The CDR3 protein is CASSVGSSGGVRADTQYF. The CDR3 bases are TGTGCCAGCAGCGTAGGTAGTAGCGGGGGGGTAAGGGCAGATACGCAGTATTTT.

Concerning this clone itself: A junction end diverges from the germline sequence, so it may reflect a read error. The V call is TRBV10-3, the J call TRBJ2-3; no firm D call. The CDR3 runs to 12 residues. From germline, CDR1 is ENHRY and CDR2 SYGVKD. The CDR3 reads CAISEDTSRTDF. CDR3 coding DNA: TGTGCCATCAGTGAGGACACCAGCCGAACAGATTTT.

The gene calls are TRBV2 and TRBJ1-6; D unresolved. Germline values: CDR1 SNHLY, CDR2 FYNNEI. The length of the CDR3 is 17 residues. V was shortened by 0 bases and J by 3 bases, with 12 bases between the two germline ends. Here the CDR3 DNA reads TGTGCCAGCAGTGAAGCGCTTCGGGGTTTCTATAATTCACCCCTCCACTTT. Translated: CASSEALRGFYNSPLHF.

The chain uses TRBV6-5 and TRBJ2-7; perhaps TRBD1 as D (6 bases). Germline values: CDR1 MNHEY, CDR2 SVGAGI. The CDR3 sequence is 14 residues long. The ends were cut back, 2 bases at V and 4 bases at J, with 12 bases in the middle. The CDR3 DNA reads as TGTGCCAGCAGTTACGGGGACACCAAGTACGAGCAGTACTTC. Translating gives CASSYGDTKYEQYF.

The chain employs TRBV5-1 and TRBJ1-1; 10 positions agree with TRBD1. Germline loops: CDR1 SGHRS, CDR2 YFSETQ. V lost 4 bases and J lost 1; bases outside the gene matches: 7. The CDR3 spans 16 residues. The CDR3 nucleotides are TGCGCCAGCAGCCCCGGGACAGGGGTAGGGAACACTGAAGCTTTCTTT. It translates to CASSPGTGVGNTEAFF.

This chain uses TRBV4-1 with TRBJ2-5, with no clear D. CDR1 is MGHRA and CDR2 is YSYEKL in the germline V gene. V shed 0 bases and J shed 7 bases, with 12 bases lying between them. This CDR3 has 14 residues. This chain's CDR3 is CASSQEAVSGTQYF. For the CDR3, the DNA is TGCGCCAGCAGCCAAGAGGCCGTCTCGGGGACCCAGTACTTC.

J is TRBJ1-2 and V is TRBV5-4; TRBD1 is a possible D gene (6 bases). Trimming took off 5 bases at V and 3 bases at J, with 11 bases between the two ends. This CDR3 is 13 amino acids long. CDR1 and CDR2 from the germline V gene are SGHNT and YYREEE (reference sequence). CDR3 amino acids: CASRTRGDYGYTF. The CDR3 coding sequence is TGTGCCAGCAGGACCAGGGGCGACTATGGCTACACCTTC. The full variable domain, with the rest looked up from reference TRBV5-4 and TRBJ1-2, is ETGVTQSPTHLIKTRGQQVTLRCSSQSGHNTVSWYQQALGQGPQFIFQYYREEENGRGNFPPRFSGLQFPNYSSELNVNALELDDSALYLCASRTRGDYGYTFGSGTRLTVV.

The rearrangement joins TRBV5-6 to TRBJ2-5; TRBD1 aligns across 8 bases. Germline assignment: CDR1 SGHDT and CDR2 YYEEEE. CDR3 length: 13 residues. Trimming cost V 3 bases and J 6 bases; bases outside gene matches: 4. CDR3 DNA sequence: TGTGCCAGCAGCTACAGGGGGGTCAAGACCCAGTACTTC. Translating gives CASSYRGVKTQYF.

The chain combines TRBV3-1 (or the pseudogene TRBV3-2) with TRBJ1-1; TRBD1 agrees at 8 bases. Trimming at V came to 4 bases and at J to 10 bases, leaving 2 bases not matched to a gene. Germline V lookup: CDR1 LGHDT, CDR2 YNNKEL (reference sequence). CDR3 length: 11 residues. CDR3 sequence reads: CASSRGQGAFF. CDR3 bases: TGTGCCAGCAGCCGAGGACAGGGAGCTTTCTTT.

This chain uses TRBV5-1 with TRBJ1-1; D ambiguous. Trimming removed 0 bases at V and 3 bases at J, with 6 bases between. This CDR3 has 13 amino acids. CDR1 SGHRS and CDR2 YFSETQ come from the germline V gene. CDR3: CASSLAADTEAFF. For the CDR3, the DNA is TGCGCCAGCAGCTTGGCCGCGGACACTGAAGCTTTCTTT.

V is TRBV6-5 and J is TRBJ1-2; the match to TRBD1 covers 9 bases. Germline V lookup: CDR1 MNHEY, CDR2 SVGAGI. J was trimmed by 4 bases and V by 5 bases; bases with no gene match: 5. This CDR3 is built from 14 residues. The CDR3 sequence: CASSRTGEGYGYTF. CDR3 bases: TGTGCCAGCAGTCGGACAGGGGAGGGCTATGGCTACACCTTC.

V gene TRBV6-5 combines with J gene TRBJ2-7; D perhaps matches TRBD1 (5 bases). Between the trimmed V and J ends, which lost 0 bases and 4 bases, there was a span of 7 bases. This CDR3 spans 13 amino acids. The germline V gene encodes CDR1 MNHEY and CDR2 SVGAGI. The CDR3: CASSYSTVYEQYF. CDR3 DNA: TGTGCCAGCAGTTACTCGACAGTTTACGAGCAGTACTTC.

This chain links TRBV10-1 with TRBJ1-3, with a possible D match to TRBD1 (5 bases). The length of the CDR3 is 14 residues. The V end was cut by 1 base, the J end by 6 bases, with 10 bases between. Per germline, CDR1 WNHNN and CDR2 SYGVQD (reference sequence). The CDR3 loop reads CASSEWGRENTIYF. The CDR3 DNA reads TGCGCCAGCAGTGAGTGGGGCAGGGAAAACACCATATATTTT.

The chain carries TRBV7-2 and TRBJ2-1; 12 bases align to TRBD2. After removal of 4 bases from V and 2 bases from J, the junction contained 0 bases not matched to a gene. The CDR3 sequence is 15 residues long. Germline V gene lookup returns CDR1 SGHTA and CDR2 FQGNSA. In nucleotides, the CDR3 is TGTGCCAGCAGCTCTAGCGGGGGGGCCTACAATGAGCAGTTCTTC. It translates to CASSSSGGAYNEQFF.